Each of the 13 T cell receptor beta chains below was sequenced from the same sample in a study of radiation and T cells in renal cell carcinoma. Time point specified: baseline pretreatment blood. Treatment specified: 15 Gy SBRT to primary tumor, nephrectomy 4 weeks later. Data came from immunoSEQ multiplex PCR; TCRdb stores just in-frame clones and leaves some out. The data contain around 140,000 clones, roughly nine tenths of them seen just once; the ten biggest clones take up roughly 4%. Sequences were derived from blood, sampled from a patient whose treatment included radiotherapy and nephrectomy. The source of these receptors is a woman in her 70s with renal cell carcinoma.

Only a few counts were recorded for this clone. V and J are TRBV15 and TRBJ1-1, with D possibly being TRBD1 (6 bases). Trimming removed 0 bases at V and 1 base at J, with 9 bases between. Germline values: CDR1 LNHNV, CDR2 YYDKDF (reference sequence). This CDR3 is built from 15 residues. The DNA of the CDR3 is TGTGCCACCAGCAGAGATCGGGGGGCGAACACTGAAGCTTTCTTT. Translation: CATSRDRGANTEAFF. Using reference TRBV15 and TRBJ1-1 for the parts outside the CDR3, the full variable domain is DAMVIQNPRYQVTQFGKPVTLSCSQTLNHNVMYWYQQKSSQAPKLLFHYYDKDFNNEADTPDNFQSRRPNTSFCFLDIRSPGLGDTAMYLCATSRDRGANTEAFFGQGTRLTVV.

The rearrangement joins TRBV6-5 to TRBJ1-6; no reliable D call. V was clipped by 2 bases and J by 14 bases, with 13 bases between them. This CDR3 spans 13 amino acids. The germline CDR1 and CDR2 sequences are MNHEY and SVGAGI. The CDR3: CASSYPGRQTLHF. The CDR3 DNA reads TGTGCCAGCAGTTACCCGGGCAGACAAACCCTCCACTTT.

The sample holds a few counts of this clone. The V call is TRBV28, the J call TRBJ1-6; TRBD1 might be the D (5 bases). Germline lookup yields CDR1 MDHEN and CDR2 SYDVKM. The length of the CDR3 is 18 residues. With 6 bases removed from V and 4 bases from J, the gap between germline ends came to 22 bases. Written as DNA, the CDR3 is TGTGCCAGCAGCCAAAGCCTCCTCCCGGGGGGTTATAATTCACCCCTCCACTTT. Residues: CASSQSLLPGGYNSPLHF.

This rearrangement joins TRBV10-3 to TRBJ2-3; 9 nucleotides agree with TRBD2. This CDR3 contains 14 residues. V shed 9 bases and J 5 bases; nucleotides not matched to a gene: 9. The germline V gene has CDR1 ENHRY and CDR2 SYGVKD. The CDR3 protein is CAIKAGGPKDTQYF. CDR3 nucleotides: TGTGCCATTAAGGCGGGGGGGCCGAAAGATACGCAGTATTTT.

CDR3: CASSLEGSVQETQYF. CDR3 nucleotide sequence: TGCGCCAGCAGCTTAGAGGGGTCGGTACAAGAGACCCAGTACTTC. This rearrangement joins TRBV5-1 to TRBJ2-5; either TRBD1 or TRBD2 may supply D (5 bases each). V lost 2 bases and J lost 2, with 13 bases in between. Germline V CDR1 and CDR2: SGHRS, YFSETQ. There are 15 residues in the CDR3.

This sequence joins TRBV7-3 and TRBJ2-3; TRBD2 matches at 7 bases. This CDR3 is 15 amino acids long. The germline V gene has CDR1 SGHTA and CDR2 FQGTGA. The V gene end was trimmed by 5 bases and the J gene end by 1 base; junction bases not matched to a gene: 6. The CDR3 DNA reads TGTGCCAGCAGCCCATTCCGGGGGGGCACAGATACGCAGTATTTT. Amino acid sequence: CASSPFRGGTDTQYF.

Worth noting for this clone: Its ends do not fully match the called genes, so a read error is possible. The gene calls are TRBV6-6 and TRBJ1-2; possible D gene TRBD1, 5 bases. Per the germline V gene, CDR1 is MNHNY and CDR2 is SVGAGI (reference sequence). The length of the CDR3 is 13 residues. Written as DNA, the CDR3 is TGTGCCAGCAGGACGGGACCTAACTATGACTACACCTTC. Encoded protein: CASRTGPNYDYTF.

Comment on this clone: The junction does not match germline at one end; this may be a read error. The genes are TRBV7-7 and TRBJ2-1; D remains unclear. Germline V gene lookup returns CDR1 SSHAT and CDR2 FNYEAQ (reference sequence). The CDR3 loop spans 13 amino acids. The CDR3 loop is CASSLSLLGEQFF. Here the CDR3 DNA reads TGTGCTAGCAGCTTATCGTTGTTGGGTGAGCAGTTCTTC. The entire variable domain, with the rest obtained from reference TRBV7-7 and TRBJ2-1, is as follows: GAGVSQSPRYKVTKRGQDVTLRCDPISSHATLYWYQQALGQGPEFLTYFNYEAQPDKSGLPSDRFSAERPEGSISTLTIQRTEQRDSAMYRCASSLSLLGEQFFGPGTRLTVL.

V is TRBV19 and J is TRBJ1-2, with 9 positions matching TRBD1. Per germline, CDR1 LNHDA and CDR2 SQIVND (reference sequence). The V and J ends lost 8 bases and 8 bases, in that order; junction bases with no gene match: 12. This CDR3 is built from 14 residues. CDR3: CASLTPGTGWGYTF. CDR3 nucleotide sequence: TGTGCCAGTCTCACTCCCGGGACAGGGTGGGGCTACACCTTC.

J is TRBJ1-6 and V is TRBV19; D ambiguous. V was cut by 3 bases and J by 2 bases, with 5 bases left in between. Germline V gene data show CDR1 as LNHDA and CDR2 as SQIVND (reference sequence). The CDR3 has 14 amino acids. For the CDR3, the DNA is TGTGCCAGTAGTATTAACACCTATAATTCACCCCTCCACTTT. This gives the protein CASSINTYNSPLHF.

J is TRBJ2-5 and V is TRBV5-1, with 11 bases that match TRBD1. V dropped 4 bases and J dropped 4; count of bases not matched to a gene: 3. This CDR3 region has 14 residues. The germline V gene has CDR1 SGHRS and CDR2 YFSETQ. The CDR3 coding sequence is TGCGCCAGCAGCAGGGGACAGGGGGGAGAGACCCAGTACTTC. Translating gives CASSRGQGGETQYF.

The CDR3 nucleotides are TGTGCCAGCAGCGCGGACAGGGGGCTTCCAAATGAGCAGTTCTTC. Encoded protein: CASSADRGLPNEQFF. This chain joins TRBV7-2 and TRBJ2-1; 11 nucleotides agree with TRBD1. V shed 5 bases, J shed 7 bases, and the junction held 7 bases outside the gene matches. Germline values: CDR1 SGHTA, CDR2 FQGNSA. This CDR3 contains 15 residues.

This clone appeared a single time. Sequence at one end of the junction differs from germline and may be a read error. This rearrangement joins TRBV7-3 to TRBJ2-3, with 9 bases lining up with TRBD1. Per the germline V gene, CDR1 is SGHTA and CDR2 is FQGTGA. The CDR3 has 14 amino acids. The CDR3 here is CASSLTGGIDTQYF. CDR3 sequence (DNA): TGTGCCAGCAGCCTAACAGGGGGCATAGATACGCAGTATTTT.